These T cell receptor beta chains were read from a single sample in a study of blood T cell repertoires in COVID-19. Profiling relied on immunoSEQ multiplex PCR, and the TCRdb table lists in-frame clones only, not all of them. The table lists approximately 150,000 clones, around 90% of them singletons. Source material: peripheral blood. These TCRs come from a man aged 45-60 years who had recovered from COVID-19. CDR3s include the opening cysteine and the closing phenylalanine or tryptophan. Each record gives: clone size, V gene, D gene, J gene, CDR3 DNA, CDR3 protein. A D gene is named only where the DNA matches it firmly. Size values are once, few and many counts, or a class for expanded clones, and some rows have none.

few	TRBV6-5	NA	TRBJ1-2	TGTGCCAGCCGCGGGGGAGGCCAGGGCTATGGCTACACCTTC	CASRGGGQGYGYTF
once	TRBV6-2/TRBV6-3	NA	TRBJ2-7	TGTGCCAGCAGTGACAATGAGCAGTACTTC	CASSDNEQYF
NA	TRBV4-3	TRBD1	TRBJ2-7	TGCGCCAGCAGCCAAGATAAGGACAGGGTCTACGAGCAGTACTTC	CASSQDKDRVYEQYF
NA	TRBV12-5	TRBD1	TRBJ2-7	TGTGCTAGTGGCGCCGGGACAGGGGACGAGCAGTACTTC	CASGAGTGDEQYF
once	TRBV19	TRBD2	TRBJ2-1	TGTGCCAGTATTTTGACGGGAGGGCCCATAGGAGAGCAGTTCTTC	CASILTGGPIGEQFF
NA	TRBV14	TRBD1	TRBJ1-3	TGTGCCAGCAGCCGCTACAGGGGGGGCGGAAACACCATATATTTT	CASSRYRGGGNTIYF
NA	TRBV6-6	NA	TRBJ1-3	TGTGCCAGCAGTCCCGTGGGGAAGGGGTACTCTGGAAACACCATATATTTT	CASSPVGKGYSGNTIYF
NA	TRBV7-2	TRBD2	TRBJ2-4	TGTGCCAGCAGCCCGCGACTAGCGGGAGGAGCCAAAAACATTCAGTACTTC	CASSPRLAGGAKNIQYF
once	TRBV11-2	TRBD1	TRBJ2-2	TGTGCCAGCAGCTCGGGACAGGTGAACACCGGGGAGCTGTTTTTT	CASSSGQVNTGELFF
once	TRBV7-2	NA	TRBJ1-5	TGTGCCAGCAGCCCCCGGGGAGGGAATCAGCCCCAGCATTTT	CASSPRGGNQPQHF
few	TRBV7-6	TRBD1	TRBJ2-2	TGTGCCAGCAGCTTAAGGACAGGGGGGACCGGGGAGCTGTTTTTT	CASSLRTGGTGELFF
NA	TRBV3-1/TRBV3-2	TRBD1	TRBJ1-2	TGTGCCAGCAGCCAAAGGGGACCTGACAGGGAGGACGGCTACACCTTC	CASSQRGPDREDGYTF
few	TRBV6-6	TRBD1	TRBJ1-5	TGTGCCAGCAGTCGGGACAGCTACCAGCCCCAGCATTTT	CASSRDSYQPQHF
NA	TRBV5-5	NA	TRBJ1-3	TGTGCCAGCGTCCGGGACATCTCTGGAAACACCATATATTTT	CASVRDISGNTIYF
NA	TRBV6-5	NA	TRBJ1-1	TGTGCCAGCAGTTACTCTTTGCGAGGGTGGGGCACTGAAGCTTTCTTT	CASSYSLRGWGTEAFF
NA	TRBV5-1	TRBD2	TRBJ2-5	TGCGCCAGCAGCTGGGGGACGGGAGGGGAGACCCAGTACTTC	CASSWGTGGETQYF
NA	TRBV27	NA	TRBJ2-1	TGTGCCAGCTCTCGATCCGGGACTGCCCAAGAGCAGTTCTTC	CASSRSGTAQEQFF
NA	TRBV7-2	TRBD2	TRBJ2-7	TGTGCCAGCAGCCATCTAGCGGGGGCCGACCTACGAGAGCAGTACTTC	CASSHLAGADLREQYF
NA	TRBV19	NA	TRBJ2-3	TGTGCCAGTACGCGAGGGGGGGCGGGCACAGATACGCAGTATTTT	CASTRGGAGTDTQYF
NA	TRBV4-1	NA	TRBJ2-6	TGCGCCAGCAGCCTCAGACTCCCTCGGGAGGGGGCCAACGTCCTGACTTTC	CASSLRLPREGANVLTF
few	TRBV5-1	TRBD2	TRBJ2-2	TGCGCCAGCAGCAGAGGACTAGCGGGAGATACCGGGGAGCTGTTTTTT	CASSRGLAGDTGELFF
NA	TRBV19	TRBD2	TRBJ2-7	TGTGCCAGTAGTCCTAGCGGGAGGAGGACCTACGAGCAGTACTTC	CASSPSGRRTYEQYF
NA	TRBV5-1	NA	TRBJ2-1	TGCGCCAGCAGCCCGGGGTCCGGAACGCAATTCTACAATGAGCAGTTCTTC	CASSPGSGTQFYNEQFF
NA	TRBV29-1	NA	TRBJ2-7	TGCAGCGTTGGAGTAGCGGTTGGCCACGAGCAGTACTTC	CSVGVAVGHEQYF
NA	TRBV28	NA	TRBJ1-6	TGTGCCAGCAGCCTTAGTGTGGGAGCACCCCTCCACTTT	CASSLSVGAPLHF
once	TRBV2	TRBD1	TRBJ2-2	TGTGCCAGCAGAGACGGACAGGGTCTCGCCGGGGAGCTGTTTTTT	CASRDGQGLAGELFF
once	TRBV28	NA	TRBJ1-5	TGTGCCAGCCGGGAGGGCATTGATCAGCCCCAGCATTTT	CASREGIDQPQHF
NA	TRBV19	NA	TRBJ1-2	TGTGCCAGTAGTATCACAAGGGGCTATGGCTACACCTTC	CASSITRGYGYTF
NA	TRBV18	NA	TRBJ1-1	TGTGCCAGCTCACCAGTCGGGCAGGGGCTGAACACTGAAGCTTTCTTT	CASSPVGQGLNTEAFF
NA	TRBV14	NA	TRBJ1-3	TGTGCCAGCAGCCAAGGCAGTTTCTCTGGAAACACCATATATTTT	CASSQGSFSGNTIYF
NA	TRBV18	TRBD1	TRBJ2-3	TGTGCCAGCTCAGCGAACCGGGACAGGGGGACGGATACGCAGTATTTT	CASSANRDRGTDTQYF
NA	TRBV29-1	NA	TRBJ2-3	TGCAGCGTTGGGCAGGGCGGCACAGATACGCAGTATTTT	CSVGQGGTDTQYF
NA	TRBV29-1	TRBD2	TRBJ2-1	TGCAGCGTCCGGACTAGCGGCAATGAGCAGTTCTTC	CSVRTSGNEQFF
NA	TRBV19	NA	TRBJ1-5	TGTGCCAGTAGTATGTACAGTGCGTCATCGTCCCAGCATTTT	CASSMYSASSSQHF
NA	TRBV19	NA	TRBJ1-1	TGTGCCAGTAGTTCCACACGATACACTGAAGCTTTCTTT	CASSSTRYTEAFF
NA	TRBV6-6	NA	TRBJ2-7	TGTGCCAGCAGTATCGTTTCCTACGAGCAGTACTTC	CASSIVSYEQYF
NA	TRBV5-1	TRBD2	TRBJ2-1	TGCGCCAGCAGCTTAGGGGGGCCAACGGGAGGGCCAAATGAGCAGTTCTTC	CASSLGGPTGGPNEQFF
NA	TRBV4-3	NA	TRBJ2-2	TGCGCCAGCAGCCAAGAAAAGGCTAGCAGATTAAACACCGGGGAGCTGTTTTTT	CASSQEKASRLNTGELFF
NA	TRBV2	TRBD2	TRBJ2-2	TGTGCCAGCACCCCGACTAGCGGGAGCGGAACCGGGGAGCTGTTTTTT	CASTPTSGSGTGELFF
NA	TRBV7-2	TRBD2	TRBJ2-7	TGTGCCAGCAGCCCCGCGGGCGGGGGCTCCTACGAGCAGTACTTC	CASSPAGGGSYEQYF
few	TRBV28	NA	TRBJ2-7	TGTGCCAGCAGTCAAACATCCTACGAGCAGTACTTC	CASSQTSYEQYF
NA	TRBV3-1/TRBV3-2	TRBD2	TRBJ2-5	TGTGCCAGCAGCCAAGACCGGGGGAGGGGTCGGGAGACCCAGTACTTC	CASSQDRGRGRETQYF